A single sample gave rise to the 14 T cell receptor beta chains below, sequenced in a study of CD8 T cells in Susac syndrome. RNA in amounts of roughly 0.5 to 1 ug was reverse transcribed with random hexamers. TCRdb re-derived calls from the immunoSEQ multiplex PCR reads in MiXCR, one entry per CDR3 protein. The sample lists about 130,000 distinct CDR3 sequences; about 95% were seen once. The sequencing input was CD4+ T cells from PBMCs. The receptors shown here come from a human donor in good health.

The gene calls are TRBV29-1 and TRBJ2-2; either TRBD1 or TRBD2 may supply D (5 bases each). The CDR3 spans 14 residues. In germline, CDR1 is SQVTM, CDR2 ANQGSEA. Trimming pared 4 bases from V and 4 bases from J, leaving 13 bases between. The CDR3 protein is CSVGPGPGTGELFF. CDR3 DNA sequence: TGCAGCGTTGGACCGGGACCTGGCACCGGGGAGCTGTTTTTT.

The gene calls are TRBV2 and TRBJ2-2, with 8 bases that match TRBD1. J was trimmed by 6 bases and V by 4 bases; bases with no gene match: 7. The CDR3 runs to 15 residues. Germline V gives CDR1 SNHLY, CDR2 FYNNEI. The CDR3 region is CASSGGQGWAGELFF. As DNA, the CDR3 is TGTGCCAGCAGTGGCGGACAGGGATGGGCCGGGGAGCTGTTTTTT.

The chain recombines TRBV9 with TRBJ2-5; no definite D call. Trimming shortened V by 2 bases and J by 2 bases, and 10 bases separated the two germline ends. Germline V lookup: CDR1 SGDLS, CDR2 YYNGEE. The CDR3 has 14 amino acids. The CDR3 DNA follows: TGTGCCAGCAGCGTTCGGGTAGGGCAAGAGACCCAGTACTTC. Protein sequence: CASSVRVGQETQYF.

The CDR3 coding sequence is TGTGCCAGCAGCCCAGGAGTTTCTAGCACAGATACGCAGTATTTT. It yields the protein CASSPGVSSTDTQYF. V usage is TRBV7-9 and J usage is TRBJ2-3; the D is unclear. The V end lost 5 bases, the J end lost 0 bases, and 12 bases lay between the germline ends. The CDR3 is 15 residues long. From germline, CDR1 is SEHNR and CDR2 FQNEAQ (reference sequence).

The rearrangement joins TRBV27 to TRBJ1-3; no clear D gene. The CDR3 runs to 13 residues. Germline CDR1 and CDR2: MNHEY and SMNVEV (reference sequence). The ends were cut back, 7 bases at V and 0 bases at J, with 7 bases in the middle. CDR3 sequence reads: CASKRLSGNTIYF. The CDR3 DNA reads TGTGCCAGCAAGAGGCTCTCTGGAAACACCATATATTTT.

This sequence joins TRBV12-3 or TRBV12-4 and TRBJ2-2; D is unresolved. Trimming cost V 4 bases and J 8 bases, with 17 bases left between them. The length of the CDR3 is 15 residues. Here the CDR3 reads CASSSHSGLTGELFF. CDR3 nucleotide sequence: TGTGCCAGCAGTTCCCATAGTGGGTTGACTGGGGAGCTGTTTTTT.

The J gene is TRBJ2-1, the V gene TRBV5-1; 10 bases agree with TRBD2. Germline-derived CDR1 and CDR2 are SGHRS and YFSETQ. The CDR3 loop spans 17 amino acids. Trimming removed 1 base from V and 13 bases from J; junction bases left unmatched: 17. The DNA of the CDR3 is TGCGCCAGCAGCTTGTCACCCGGGACTAGCGCTACGTTAGAACAGTTCTTC. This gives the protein CASSLSPGTSATLEQFF.

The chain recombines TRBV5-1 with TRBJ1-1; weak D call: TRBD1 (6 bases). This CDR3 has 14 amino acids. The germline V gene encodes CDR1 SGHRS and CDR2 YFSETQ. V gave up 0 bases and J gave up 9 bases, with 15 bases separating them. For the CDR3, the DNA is TGCGCCAGCAGCTTGGAGCTTACAGGGTCGCAAGCTTTCTTT. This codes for CASSLELTGSQAFF.

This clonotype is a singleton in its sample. The CDR3 region has the DNA TGTGCCAGCAGGGCGGAACAAGAGACCCAGTACTTC. Protein: CASRAEQETQYF. This chain connects TRBV25-1 to TRBJ2-5; D remains ambiguous. This CDR3 contains 12 residues. V gave up 6 bases and J gave up 2 bases, with 7 bases separating them. In germline, CDR1 is MGHDK, CDR2 SYGVNS. The full variable domain, with the rest looked up from reference TRBV25-1 and TRBJ2-5, is EADIYQTPRYLVIGTGKKITLECSQTMGHDKMYWYQQDPGMELHLIHYSYGVNSTEKGDLSSESTVSRIRTEHFPLTLESARPSHTSQYLCASRAEQETQYFGPGTRLLVL.

The CDR3 bases are TGTGCCAGCAGTGAAGCGTGGGGGGACAGGGCGTATGGCTACACCTTC. Translating it yields CASSEAWGDRAYGYTF. The J gene is TRBJ1-2, the V gene TRBV6-1, with 9 bases matching TRBD1. This CDR3 is built from 16 residues. With 0 bases clipped from V and 5 bases from J, the junction kept 7 bases outside the gene matches. Germline V CDR1 and CDR2: MNHNS, SASEGT.

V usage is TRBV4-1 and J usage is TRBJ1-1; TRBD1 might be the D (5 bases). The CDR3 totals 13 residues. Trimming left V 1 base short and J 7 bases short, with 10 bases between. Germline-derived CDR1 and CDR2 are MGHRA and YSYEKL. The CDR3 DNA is TGCGCCAGCAGCCAAGGGGGGAGTATTGAAGCTTTCTTT. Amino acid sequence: CASSQGGSIEAFF.

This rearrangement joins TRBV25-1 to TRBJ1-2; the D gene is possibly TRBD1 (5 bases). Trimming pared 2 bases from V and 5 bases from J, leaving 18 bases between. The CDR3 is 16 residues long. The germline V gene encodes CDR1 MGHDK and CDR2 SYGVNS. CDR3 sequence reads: CASSETLGGEEYGYTF. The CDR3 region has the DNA TGTGCCAGCAGTGAAACGTTGGGGGGAGAAGAGTATGGCTACACCTTC.

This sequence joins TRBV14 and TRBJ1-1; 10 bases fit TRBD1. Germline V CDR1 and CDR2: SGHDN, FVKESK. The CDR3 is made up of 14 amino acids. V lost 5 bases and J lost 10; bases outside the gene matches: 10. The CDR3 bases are TGTGCCAGCAGCAGTCCGGGACAGGGGAGGGTAGCTTTCTTT. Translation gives CASSSPGQGRVAFF. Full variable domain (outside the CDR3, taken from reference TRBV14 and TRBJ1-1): EAGVTQFPSHSVIEKGQTVTLRCDPISGHDNLYWYRRVMGKEIKFLLHFVKESKQDESGMPNNRFLAERTGGTYSTLKVQPAELEDSGVYFCASSSPGQGRVAFFGQGTRLTVV.

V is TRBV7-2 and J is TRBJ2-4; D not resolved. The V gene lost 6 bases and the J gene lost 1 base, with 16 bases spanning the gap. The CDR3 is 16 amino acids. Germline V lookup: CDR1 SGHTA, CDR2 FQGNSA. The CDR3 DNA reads TGTGCCAGCAGTCGCCTCAGTCCCACGGCCAAAAACATTCAGTACTTC. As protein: CASSRLSPTAKNIQYF.